This T cell receptor beta chain was sequenced for a study of CD8 T cells in ankylosing spondylitis. J gave up 0 bases and V 5 bases, and 6 bases lay outside the gene matches. The germline V gene has CDR1 SGHDT and CDR2 YYEEEE. The CDR3 is 18 residues long. General study results and limits: Ankylosing spondylitis blood seemed to carry a telltale TCR beta motif made of several highly homologous variants.

This clonotype was observed at least ten times. Antigen: not known. TCRdb redid the calling of the 5' RACE reads with MiXCR, one entry per CDR3 protein. The sample contains about 500,000 distinct CDR3 sequences, about 13% of which appear only once. The chain couples TRBV5-6 to TRBJ2-1; 15 bases agree with TRBD2. This TCR was recovered from a male donor with ankylosing spondylitis. The material sequenced was blood, either unsorted or a sorted T cell fraction (not recorded which). CDR3: CASSAGTSGRSSYNEQFF. The CDR3 coding sequence is TGTGCCAGCAGTGCCGGGACTAGCGGGAGGAGCTCCTACAATGAGCAGTTCTTC.